This T cell receptor beta chain appears in the sequencing data of a study of cytomegalovirus exposure and HLA in healthy donors. Study-level results: In a later analysis, at a false discovery rate of 0.05, 17,000 or so TCR beta sequences matched HLA alleles. There were a few CMV-associated chains whose specificity for CMV antigens was confirmed in vitro. By a later analysis, the bulk of CMV-associated TCR beta chains appeared HLA-restricted.

The germline CDR1 and CDR2 sequences are SGHAT and FQDESV (reference sequence). The V and J ends lost 0 bases and 5 bases, in that order; junction bases with no gene match: 4. This CDR3 contains 15 residues. The PCR was carried out with 60 Vbeta primers and 13 Jbeta primers. Generated by immunoSEQ multiplex PCR, the TCRdb table keeps only in-frame clones and is missing some. In the table there are around 63,000 clones, more than 65% of which are singletons. As to this clone: The antigen remains undetermined.

The source material was PBMCs. The V call is TRBV11-1, the J call TRBJ2-3, with TRBD2 matching over 8 bases. The source of this sequence is a woman aged 30 to 39 in good health and CMV-seronegative. The CDR3 reads CASSLASREVDTQYF. CDR3 in DNA: TGTGCCAGCAGCTTAGCGTCGCGGGAGGTAGATACGCAGTATTTT.